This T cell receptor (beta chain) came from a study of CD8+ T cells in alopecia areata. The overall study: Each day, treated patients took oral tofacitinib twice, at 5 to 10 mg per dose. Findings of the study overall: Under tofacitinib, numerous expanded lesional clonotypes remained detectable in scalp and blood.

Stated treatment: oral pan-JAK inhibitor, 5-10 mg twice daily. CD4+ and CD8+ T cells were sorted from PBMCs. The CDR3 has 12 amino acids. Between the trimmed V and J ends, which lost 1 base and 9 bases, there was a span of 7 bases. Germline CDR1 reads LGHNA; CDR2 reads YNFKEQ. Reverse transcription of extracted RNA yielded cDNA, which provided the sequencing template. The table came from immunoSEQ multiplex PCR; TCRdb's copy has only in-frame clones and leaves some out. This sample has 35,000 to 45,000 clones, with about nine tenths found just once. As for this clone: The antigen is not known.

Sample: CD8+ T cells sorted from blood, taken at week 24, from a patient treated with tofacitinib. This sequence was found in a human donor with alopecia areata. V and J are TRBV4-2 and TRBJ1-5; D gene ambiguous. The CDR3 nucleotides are TGTGCCAGCAGCCAAGGGTCCCGGCCCCAGCATTTT. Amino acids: CASSQGSRPQHF.